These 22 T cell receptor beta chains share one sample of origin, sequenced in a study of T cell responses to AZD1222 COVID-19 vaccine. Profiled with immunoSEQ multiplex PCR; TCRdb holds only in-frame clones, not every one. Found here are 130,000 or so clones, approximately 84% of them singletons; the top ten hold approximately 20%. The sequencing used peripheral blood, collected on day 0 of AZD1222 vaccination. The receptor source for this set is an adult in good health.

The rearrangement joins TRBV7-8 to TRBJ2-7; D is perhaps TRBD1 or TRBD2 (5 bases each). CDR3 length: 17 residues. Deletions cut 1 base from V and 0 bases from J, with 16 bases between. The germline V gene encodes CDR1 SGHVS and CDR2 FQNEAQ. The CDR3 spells CASSLVVGTASSYEQYF. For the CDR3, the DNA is TGTGCCAGCAGCTTAGTAGTGGGGACGGCGAGCTCCTACGAGCAGTACTTC.

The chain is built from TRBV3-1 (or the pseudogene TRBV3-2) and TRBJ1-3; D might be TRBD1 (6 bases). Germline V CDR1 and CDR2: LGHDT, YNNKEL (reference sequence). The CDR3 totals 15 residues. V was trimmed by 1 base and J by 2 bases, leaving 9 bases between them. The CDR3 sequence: CASSQVGGAGNTIYF. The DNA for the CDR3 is TGTGCCAGCAGCCAAGTAGGGGGGGCTGGAAACACCATATATTTT.

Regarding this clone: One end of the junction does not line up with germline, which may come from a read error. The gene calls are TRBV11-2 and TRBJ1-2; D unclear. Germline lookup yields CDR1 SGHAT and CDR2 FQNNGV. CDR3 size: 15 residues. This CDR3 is CASSLGGPYNYGYTF. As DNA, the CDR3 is TGTGCCAGCAGTTTAGGTGGGCCTTATAACTATGGCTACACCTTC.

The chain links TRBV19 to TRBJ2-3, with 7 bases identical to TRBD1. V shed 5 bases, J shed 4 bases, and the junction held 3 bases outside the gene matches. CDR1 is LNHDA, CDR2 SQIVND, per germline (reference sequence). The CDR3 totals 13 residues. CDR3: CASSADRADTQYF. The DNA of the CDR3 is TGTGCCAGTAGTGCCGACAGGGCAGATACGCAGTATTTT.

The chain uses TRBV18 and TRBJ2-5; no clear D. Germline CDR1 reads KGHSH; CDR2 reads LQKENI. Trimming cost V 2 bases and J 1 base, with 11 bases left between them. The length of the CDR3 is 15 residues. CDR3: CASSPVGYSQETQYF. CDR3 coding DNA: TGTGCCAGCTCACCAGTTGGGTACAGCCAAGAGACCCAGTACTTC.

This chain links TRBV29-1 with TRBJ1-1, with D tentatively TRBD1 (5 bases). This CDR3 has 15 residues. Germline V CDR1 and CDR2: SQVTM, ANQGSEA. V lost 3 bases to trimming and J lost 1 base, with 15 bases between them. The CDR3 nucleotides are TGCAGCGTTGAGGGGACTAGCGGGAAGAACACTGAAGCTTTCTTT. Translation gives CSVEGTSGKNTEAFF.

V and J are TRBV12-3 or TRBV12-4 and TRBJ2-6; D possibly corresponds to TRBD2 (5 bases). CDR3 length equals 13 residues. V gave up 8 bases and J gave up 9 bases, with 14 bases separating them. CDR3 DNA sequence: TGTGCCAGCCCCGGGGTGGCCGGCAACGTCCTGACTTTC. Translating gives CASPGVAGNVLTF.

The CDR3 bases are TGCAGCGCTGGGCCCTCACAGGGGAACACTGAAGCTTTCTTT. It specifies CSAGPSQGNTEAFF. The chain uses TRBV29-1 and TRBJ1-1; tentative D call: TRBD1 (6 bases). V shed 7 bases and J shed 1 base, with 16 bases lying between them. Germline V lookup: CDR1 SQVTM, CDR2 ANQGSEA. The CDR3 has 14 residues.

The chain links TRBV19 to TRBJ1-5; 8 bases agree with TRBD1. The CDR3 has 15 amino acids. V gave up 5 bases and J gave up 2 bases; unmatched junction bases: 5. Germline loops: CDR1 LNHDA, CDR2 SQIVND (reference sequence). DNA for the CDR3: TGTGCCAGTAGTGTGGACAGGGCAGGCAATCAGCCCCAGCATTTT. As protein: CASSVDRAGNQPQHF.

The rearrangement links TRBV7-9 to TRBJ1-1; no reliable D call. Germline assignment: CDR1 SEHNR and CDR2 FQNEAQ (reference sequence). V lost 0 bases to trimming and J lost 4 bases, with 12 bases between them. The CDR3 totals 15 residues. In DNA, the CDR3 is TGTGCCAGCAGCTTAGCGCCCTCACCGGGCACTGAAGCTTTCTTT. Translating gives CASSLAPSPGTEAFF. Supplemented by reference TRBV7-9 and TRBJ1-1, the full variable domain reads DTGVSQNPRHKITKRGQNVTFRCDPISEHNRLYWYRQTLGQGPEFLTYFQNEAQLEKSRLLSDRFSAERPKGSFSTLEIQRTEQGDSAMYLCASSLAPSPGTEAFFGQGTRLTVV.

For the CDR3, the DNA is TGTGCCAGCAGCGCACAGGGGGCGAGCAATCAGCCCCAGCATTTT. Protein sequence: CASSAQGASNQPQHF. This chain joins TRBV9 and TRBJ1-5; 9 bases match TRBD1. Germline values: CDR1 SGDLS, CDR2 YYNGEE. The V gene end was trimmed by 3 bases and the J gene end by 1 base; junction bases not matched to a gene: 2. This CDR3 contains 15 residues.

The CDR3 sequence is CATRGGSLGETEAFF. Here the CDR3 DNA reads TGTGCCACTAGGGGGGGATCGCTGGGCGAAACTGAAGCTTTCTTT. The chain joins TRBV19 to TRBJ1-1; the D gene is possibly TRBD1 (6 bases). Germline CDR1 is LNHDA and CDR2 is SQIVND (reference sequence). The germline V and J ends were trimmed by 10 bases and 5 bases, with 23 bases remaining between them. The length of the CDR3 is 15 residues. The variable domain in full, with the rest retrieved from reference TRBV19 and TRBJ1-1, is DGGITQSPKYLFRKEGQNVTLSCEQNLNHDAMYWYRQDPGQGLRLIYYSQIVNDFQKGDIAEGYSVSREKKESFPLTVTSAQKNPTAFYLCATRGGSLGETEAFFGQGTRLTVV.

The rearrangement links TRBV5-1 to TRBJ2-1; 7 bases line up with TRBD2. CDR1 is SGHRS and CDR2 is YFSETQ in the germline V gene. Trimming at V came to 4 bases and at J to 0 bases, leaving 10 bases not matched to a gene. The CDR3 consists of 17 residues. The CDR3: CASSVLGGNPSYNEQFF. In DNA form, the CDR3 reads TGCGCCAGCAGCGTTCTGGGGGGGAATCCCTCCTACAATGAGCAGTTCTTC.

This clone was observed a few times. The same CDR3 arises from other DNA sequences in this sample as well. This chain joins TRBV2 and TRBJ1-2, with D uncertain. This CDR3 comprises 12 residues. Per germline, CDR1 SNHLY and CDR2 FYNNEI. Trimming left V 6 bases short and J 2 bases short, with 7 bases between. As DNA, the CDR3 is TGTGCCAGCAGCCGTGCCAACTATGGCTACACCTTC. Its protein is CASSRANYGYTF.

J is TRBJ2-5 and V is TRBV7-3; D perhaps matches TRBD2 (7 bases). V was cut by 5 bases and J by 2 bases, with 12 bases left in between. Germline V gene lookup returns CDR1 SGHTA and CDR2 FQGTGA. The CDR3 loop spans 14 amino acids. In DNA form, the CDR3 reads TGTGCCAGCAGCCGCGGGGGCCCTCAAGAGACCCAGTACTTC. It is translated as CASSRGGPQETQYF.

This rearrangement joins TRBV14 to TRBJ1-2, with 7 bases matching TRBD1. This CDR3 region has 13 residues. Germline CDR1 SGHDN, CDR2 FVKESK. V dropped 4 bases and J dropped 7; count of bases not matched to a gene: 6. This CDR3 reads CASSLDRSGGYTF. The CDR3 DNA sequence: TGTGCCAGCAGCCTGGACAGGTCGGGTGGCTACACCTTC.

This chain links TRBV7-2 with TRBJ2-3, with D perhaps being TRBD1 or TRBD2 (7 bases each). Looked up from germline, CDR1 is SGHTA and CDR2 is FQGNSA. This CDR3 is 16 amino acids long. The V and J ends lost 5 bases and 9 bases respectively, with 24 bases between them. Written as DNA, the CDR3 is TGTGCCAGCAGCCAAGACAGGGACTACCCGTCCACGACGCAGTATTTT. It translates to CASSQDRDYPSTTQYF.

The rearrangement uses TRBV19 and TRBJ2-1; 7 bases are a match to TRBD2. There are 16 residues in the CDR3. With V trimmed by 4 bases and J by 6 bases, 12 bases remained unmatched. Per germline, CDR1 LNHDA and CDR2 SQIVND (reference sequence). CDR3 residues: CASSNHRTSITNEQFF. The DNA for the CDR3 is TGTGCCAGTAGTAACCACCGGACTAGTATCACCAATGAGCAGTTCTTC.

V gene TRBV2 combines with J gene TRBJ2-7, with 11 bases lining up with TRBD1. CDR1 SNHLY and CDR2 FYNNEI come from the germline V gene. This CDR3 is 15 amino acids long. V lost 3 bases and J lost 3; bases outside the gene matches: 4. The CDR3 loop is CASSEWDRGIYEQYF. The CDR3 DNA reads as TGTGCCAGCAGTGAGTGGGACAGGGGGATCTACGAGCAGTACTTC.

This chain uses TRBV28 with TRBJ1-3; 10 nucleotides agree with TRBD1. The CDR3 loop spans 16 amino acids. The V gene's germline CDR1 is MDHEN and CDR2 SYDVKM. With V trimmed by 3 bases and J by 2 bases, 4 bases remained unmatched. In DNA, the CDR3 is TGTGCCAGCAGTTTCGGGACAGGGGTTCCTGGAAACACCATATATTTT. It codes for CASSFGTGVPGNTIYF.

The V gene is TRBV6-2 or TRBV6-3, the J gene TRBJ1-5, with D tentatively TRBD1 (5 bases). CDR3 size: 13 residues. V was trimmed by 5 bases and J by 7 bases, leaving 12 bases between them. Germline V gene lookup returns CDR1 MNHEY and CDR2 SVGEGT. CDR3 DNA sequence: TGTGCCAGCAGTCGAAGGGACGGGCAGCCCCAGCATTTT. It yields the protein CASSRRDGQPQHF.

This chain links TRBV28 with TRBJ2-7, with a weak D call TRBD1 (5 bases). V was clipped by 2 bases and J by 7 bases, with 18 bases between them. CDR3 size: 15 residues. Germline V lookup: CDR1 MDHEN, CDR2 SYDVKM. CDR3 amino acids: CASSLAVDPKGEQYF. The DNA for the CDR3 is TGTGCCAGCAGTTTAGCGGTAGACCCAAAGGGGGAGCAGTACTTC.